This T cell receptor (beta chain) stems from a study of regulatory T cells in long-lasting Graves disease. The CDR3 runs 14 residues. Unmatched junction bases numbered 0, after V lost 1 base and J lost 4 bases. Germline V lookup: CDR1 LGHDT, CDR2 YNNKEL (reference sequence). This clonotype was recorded at least ten times. Time point described: newly diagnosed GD, antithyroid drugs for less than 3 months. PBMCs were the source of the RNA used for TCR sequencing. Libraries of TCR beta came from iRepertoire HTBI primers plus Arm-PCR of CDR3 regions. Original analysis: Identification across samples found approximately 67 TRBV and roughly 13 TRBJ segments. TCRdb independently ran MiXCR on the multiplex PCR reads; one entry per CDR3 protein. TCRdb's processing, not the authors' own work, is the source of the V and J calls. The sample yields 410,000 or so distinct CDR3 sequences, around 14% seen once. A further study also used this sample, focusing on T cells in Graves' hyperthyroidism and ophthalmopathy. From that paper: Stable Graves' hyperthyroidism denoted no ophthalmopathy progression over 18 months.

The rearrangement joins TRBV3-1 to TRBJ1-5; 8 bases are shared with TRBD1. This clonotype was obtained from a woman aged 30 to 39 with Graves disease. The source material was peripheral blood mononuclear cells (PBMCs), sampled at new diagnosis, from a patient treated with antithyroid drugs. The CDR3: CASSQGTGNQPQHF. In DNA form, the CDR3 reads TGTGCCAGCAGCCAAGGGACAGGGAATCAGCCCCAGCATTTT.